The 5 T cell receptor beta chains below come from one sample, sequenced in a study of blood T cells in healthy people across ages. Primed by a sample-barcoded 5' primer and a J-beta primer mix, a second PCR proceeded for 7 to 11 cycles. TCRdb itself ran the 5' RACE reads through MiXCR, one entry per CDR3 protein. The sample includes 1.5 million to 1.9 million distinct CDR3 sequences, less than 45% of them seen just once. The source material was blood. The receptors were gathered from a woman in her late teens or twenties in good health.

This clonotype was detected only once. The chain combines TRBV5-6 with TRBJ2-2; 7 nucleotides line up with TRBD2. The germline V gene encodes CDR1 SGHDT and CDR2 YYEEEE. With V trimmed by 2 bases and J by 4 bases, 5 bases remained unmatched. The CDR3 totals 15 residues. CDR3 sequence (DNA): TGTGCCAGCAGCTTCGCGGGAGTAAGCACCGGGGAGCTGTTTTTT. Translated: CASSFAGVSTGELFF.

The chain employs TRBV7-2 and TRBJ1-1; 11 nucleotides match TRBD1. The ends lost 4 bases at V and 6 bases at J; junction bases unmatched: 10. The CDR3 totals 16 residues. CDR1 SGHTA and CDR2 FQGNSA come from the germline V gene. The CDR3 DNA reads TGTGCCAGCAGCTGGGGGGACAGGGGGTCTTTCGCTGAAGCTTTCTTT. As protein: CASSWGDRGSFAEAFF.

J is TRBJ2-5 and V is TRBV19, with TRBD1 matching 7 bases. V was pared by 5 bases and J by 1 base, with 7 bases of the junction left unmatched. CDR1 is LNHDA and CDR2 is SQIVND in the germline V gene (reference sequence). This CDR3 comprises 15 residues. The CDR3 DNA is TGTGCCAGTAGTCCCGCAAGACAGGGCCAAGAGACCCAGTACTTC. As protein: CASSPARQGQETQYF.

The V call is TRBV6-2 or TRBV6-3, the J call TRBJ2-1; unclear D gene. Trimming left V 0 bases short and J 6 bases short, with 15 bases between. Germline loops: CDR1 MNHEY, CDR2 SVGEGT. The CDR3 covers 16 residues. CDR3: CASSYSPDSGVNEQFF. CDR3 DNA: TGTGCCAGCAGTTACTCCCCGGATTCCGGTGTCAATGAGCAGTTCTTC.

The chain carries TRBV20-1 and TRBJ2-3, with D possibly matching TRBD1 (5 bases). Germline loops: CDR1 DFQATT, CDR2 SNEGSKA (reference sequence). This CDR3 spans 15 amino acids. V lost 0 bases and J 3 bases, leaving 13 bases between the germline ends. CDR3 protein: CSARDNGALTDTQYF. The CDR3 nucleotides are TGCAGTGCTAGAGATAATGGGGCTCTGACAGATACGCAGTATTTT.